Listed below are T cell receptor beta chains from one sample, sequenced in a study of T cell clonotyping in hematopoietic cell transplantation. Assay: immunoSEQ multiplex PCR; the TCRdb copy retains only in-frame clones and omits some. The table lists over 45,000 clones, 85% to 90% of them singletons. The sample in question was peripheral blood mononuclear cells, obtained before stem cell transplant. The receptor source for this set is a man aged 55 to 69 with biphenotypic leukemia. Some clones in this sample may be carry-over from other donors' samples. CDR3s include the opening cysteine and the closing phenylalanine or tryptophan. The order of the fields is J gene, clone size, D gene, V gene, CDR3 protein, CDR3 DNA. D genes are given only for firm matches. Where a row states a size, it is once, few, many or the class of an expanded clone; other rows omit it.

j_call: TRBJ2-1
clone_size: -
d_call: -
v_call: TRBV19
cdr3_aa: CASSISGSQGNGNEQFF
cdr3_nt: TGTGCCAGTAGTATTTCCGGGTCGCAGGGAAACGGGAATGAGCAGTTCTTC

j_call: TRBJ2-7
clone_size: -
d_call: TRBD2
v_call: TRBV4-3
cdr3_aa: CASSPLAGEGYEQYF
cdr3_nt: TGCGCCAGCAGTCCCTTAGCGGGTGAAGGCTACGAGCAGTACTTC

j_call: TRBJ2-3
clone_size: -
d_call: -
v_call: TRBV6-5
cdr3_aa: CASSLLASTDTQYF
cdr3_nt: TGTGCCAGCAGTCTGCTTGCTAGCACAGATACGCAGTATTTT

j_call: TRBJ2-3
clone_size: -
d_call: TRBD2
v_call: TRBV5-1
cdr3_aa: CASSYGLAADTQYF
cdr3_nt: TGCGCCAGCAGCTACGGACTAGCGGCAGATACGCAGTATTTT

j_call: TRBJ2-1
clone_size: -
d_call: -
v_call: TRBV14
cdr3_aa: CASSRAFNEQFF
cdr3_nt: TGTGCCAGCAGCCGGGCGTTCAATGAGCAGTTCTTC

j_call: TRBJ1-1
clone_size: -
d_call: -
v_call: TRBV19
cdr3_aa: CASTTIGRNAEAFF
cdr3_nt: TGTGCCAGTACCACAATTGGCAGGAACGCTGAAGCTTTCTTT

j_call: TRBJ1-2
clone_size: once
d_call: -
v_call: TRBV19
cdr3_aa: CASSITHPAYGYTF
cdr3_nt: TGTGCCAGTAGTATAACCCACCCGGCCTATGGCTACACCTTC

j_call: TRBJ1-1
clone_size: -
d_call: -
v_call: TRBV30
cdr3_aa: CAWSVRALLALMNTEAFF
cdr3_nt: TGTGCCTGGAGTGTACGAGCATTACTCGCCCTCATGAACACTGAAGCTTTCTTT

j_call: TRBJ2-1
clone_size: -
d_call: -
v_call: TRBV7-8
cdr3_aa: CASSLGRWGYTNEQFF
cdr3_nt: TGTGCCAGCAGCTTAGGAAGGTGGGGGTACACTAATGAGCAGTTCTTC

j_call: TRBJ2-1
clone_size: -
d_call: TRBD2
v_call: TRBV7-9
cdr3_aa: CASSPLGGGRRYEQFF
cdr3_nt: TGTGCCAGCAGCCCACTCGGGGGAGGGCGTCGGTATGAGCAGTTCTTC

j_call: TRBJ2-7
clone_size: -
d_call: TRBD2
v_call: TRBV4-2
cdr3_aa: CASSLRLAGELQYF
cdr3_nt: TGTGCCAGCAGCCTCCGACTAGCGGGAGAGTTGCAGTACTTC

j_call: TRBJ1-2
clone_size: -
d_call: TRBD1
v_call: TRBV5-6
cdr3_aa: CASSLDRVNYGYTF
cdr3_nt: TGTGCCAGCAGCCTGGACAGGGTTAACTATGGCTACACCTTC

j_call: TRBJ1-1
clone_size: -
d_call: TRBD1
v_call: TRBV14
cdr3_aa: CASSYMGQLNTEAFF
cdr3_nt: TGTGCCAGCAGCTATATGGGACAGCTAAACACTGAAGCTTTCTTT

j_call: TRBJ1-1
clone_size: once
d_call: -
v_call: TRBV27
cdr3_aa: CASSRGTGTAFF
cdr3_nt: TGTGCCAGCAGCAGGGGAACAGGGACAGCTTTCTTT

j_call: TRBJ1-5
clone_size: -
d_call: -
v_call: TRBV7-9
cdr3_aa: CASLGTPGTNSNQPQHF
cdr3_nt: TGTGCCAGTCTCGGGACACCGGGAACTAATAGCAATCAGCCCCAGCATTTT

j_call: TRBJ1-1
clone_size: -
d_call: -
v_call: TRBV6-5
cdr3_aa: CASTRSKNTEAFF
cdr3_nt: TGTGCCAGCACTAGGAGTAAGAACACTGAAGCTTTCTTT

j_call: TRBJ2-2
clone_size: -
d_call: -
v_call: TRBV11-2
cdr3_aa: CASSVTGRGTGELFF
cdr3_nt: TGTGCCAGCAGCGTGACAGGGAGGGGAACCGGGGAGCTGTTTTTT

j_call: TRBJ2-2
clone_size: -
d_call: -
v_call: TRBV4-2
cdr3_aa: CASSPGSGDTGELFF
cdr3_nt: TGTGCCAGCAGCCCGGGATCGGGGGACACCGGGGAGCTGTTTTTT

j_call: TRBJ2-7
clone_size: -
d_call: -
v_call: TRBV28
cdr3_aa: CASSPFYEQYF
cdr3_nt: TGTGCCAGCAGTCCCTTCTACGAGCAGTACTTC

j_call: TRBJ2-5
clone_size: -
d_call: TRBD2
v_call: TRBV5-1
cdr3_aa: CASSLGREGRETQYF
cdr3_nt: TGCGCCAGCAGCTTGGGGCGGGAGGGCCGGGAGACCCAGTACTTC

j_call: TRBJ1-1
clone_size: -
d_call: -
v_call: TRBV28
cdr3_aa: CASSTGLETEAFF
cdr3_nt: TGTGCCAGCAGTACAGGGTTGGAAACTGAAGCTTTCTTT

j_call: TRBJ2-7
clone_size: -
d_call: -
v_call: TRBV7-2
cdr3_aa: CASSSEASSYEQYF
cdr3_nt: TGTGCCAGCAGCTCCGAAGCGAGCTCCTACGAGCAGTACTTC

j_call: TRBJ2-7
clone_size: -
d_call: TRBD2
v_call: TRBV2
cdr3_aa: CASGLAGAWYEQYF
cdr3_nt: TGTGCCAGCGGACTAGCGGGAGCGTGGTACGAGCAGTACTTC

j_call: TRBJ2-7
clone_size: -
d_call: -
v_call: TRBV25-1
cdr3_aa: CASSGSNYEQYF
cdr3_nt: TGTGCCAGCAGCGGAAGCAACTACGAGCAGTACTTC

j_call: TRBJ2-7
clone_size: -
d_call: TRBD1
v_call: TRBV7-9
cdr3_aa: CASSLVQGGDEQYF
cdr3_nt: TGTGCCAGCAGCTTAGTACAGGGGGGAGACGAGCAGTACTTC

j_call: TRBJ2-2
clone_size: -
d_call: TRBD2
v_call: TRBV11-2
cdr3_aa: CASSLSGLAGGPATGELFF
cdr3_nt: TGTGCCAGCAGCTTATCGGGACTAGCGGGAGGGCCAGCAACCGGGGAGCTGTTTTTT

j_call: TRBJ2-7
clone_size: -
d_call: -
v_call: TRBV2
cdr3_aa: CASAAGYEQYF
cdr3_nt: TGTGCCAGCGCGGCGGGATACGAGCAGTACTTC

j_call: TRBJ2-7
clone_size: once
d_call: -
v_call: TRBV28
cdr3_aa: CASTSYYEQYF
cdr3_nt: TGTGCCAGCACCTCTTACTACGAGCAGTACTTC

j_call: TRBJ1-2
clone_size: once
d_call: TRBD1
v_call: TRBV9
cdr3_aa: CASSADRGRIYTF
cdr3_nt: TGTGCCAGCAGCGCCGACAGGGGCCGGATTTACACCTTC

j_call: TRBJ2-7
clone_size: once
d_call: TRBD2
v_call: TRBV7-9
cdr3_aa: CASSRTGEGVGYEQYF
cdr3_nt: TGTGCCAGCAGCAGAACGGGGGAGGGCGTCGGTTACGAGCAGTACTTC

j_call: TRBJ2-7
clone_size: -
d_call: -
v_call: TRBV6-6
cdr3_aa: CASKSFTSSYEQYF
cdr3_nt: TGTGCCAGCAAAAGTTTTACCAGCTCCTACGAGCAGTACTTC

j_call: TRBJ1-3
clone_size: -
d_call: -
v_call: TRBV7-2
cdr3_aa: CASSFRENTIYF
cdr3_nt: TGTGCCAGCAGCTTCCGAGAGAACACCATATATTTT

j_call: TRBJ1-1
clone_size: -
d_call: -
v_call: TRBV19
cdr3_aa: CASTRGNTEAFF
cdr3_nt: TGTGCCAGTACTCGAGGGAACACTGAAGCTTTCTTT

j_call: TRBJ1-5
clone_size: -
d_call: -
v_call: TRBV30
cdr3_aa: CAWSVGYSNQPQHF
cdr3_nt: TGTGCCTGGAGTGTGGGGTATAGCAATCAGCCCCAGCATTTT

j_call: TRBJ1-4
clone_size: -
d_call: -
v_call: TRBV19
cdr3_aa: CASRGQSNEKLFF
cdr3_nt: TGTGCCAGTAGAGGACAGAGTAATGAAAAACTGTTTTTT

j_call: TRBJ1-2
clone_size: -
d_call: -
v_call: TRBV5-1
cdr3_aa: CASSYERASGYTF
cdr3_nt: TGCGCCAGCAGCTACGAGAGGGCGAGTGGCTACACCTTC

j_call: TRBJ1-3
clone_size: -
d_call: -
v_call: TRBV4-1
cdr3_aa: CASSQPGGLRSGNTIYF
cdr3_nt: TGCGCCAGCAGCCAACCCGGAGGGCTAAGATCTGGAAACACCATATATTTT

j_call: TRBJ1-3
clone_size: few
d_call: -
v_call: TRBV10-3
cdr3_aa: CAIKAEGNTIYF
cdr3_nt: TGTGCCATCAAGGCCGAGGGAAACACCATATATTTT

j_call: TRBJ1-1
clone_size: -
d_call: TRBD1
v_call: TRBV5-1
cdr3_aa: CASSLRDSRRITEAFF
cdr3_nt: TGCGCCAGCAGTTTGCGGGACAGCCGTCGAATCACTGAAGCTTTCTTT

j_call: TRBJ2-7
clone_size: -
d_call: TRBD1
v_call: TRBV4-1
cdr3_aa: CASSQVTGQGYEQYF
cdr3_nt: TGCGCCAGCAGCCAAGTGACGGGACAGGGGTACGAGCAGTACTTC

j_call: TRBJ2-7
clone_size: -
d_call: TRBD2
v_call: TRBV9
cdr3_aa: CASSVDSGRSYEQYF
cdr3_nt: TGTGCCAGCAGCGTAGATAGCGGGAGGTCCTACGAGCAGTACTTC

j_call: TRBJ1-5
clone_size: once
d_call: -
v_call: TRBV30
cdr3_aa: CAWSVQLDQPQHF
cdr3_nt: TGTGCCTGGAGTGTGCAGCTCGATCAGCCCCAGCATTTT

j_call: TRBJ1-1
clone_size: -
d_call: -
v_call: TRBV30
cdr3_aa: CAWSGSSAVQNTEAFF
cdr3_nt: TGTGCCTGGAGTGGGTCGTCGGCAGTTCAGAACACTGAAGCTTTCTTT

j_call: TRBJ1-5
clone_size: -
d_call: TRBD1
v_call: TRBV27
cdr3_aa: CASSQYGQDNQPQHF
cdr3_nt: TGTGCCAGCAGCCAATACGGACAGGACAATCAGCCCCAGCATTTT

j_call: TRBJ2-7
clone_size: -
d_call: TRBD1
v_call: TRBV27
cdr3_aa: CATRTGHGEQYF
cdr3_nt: TGTGCCACCCGGACAGGGCATGGCGAGCAGTACTTC

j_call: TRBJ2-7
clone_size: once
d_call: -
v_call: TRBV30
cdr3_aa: CAWTVGDEQYF
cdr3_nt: TGTGCCTGGACCGTGGGGGACGAGCAGTACTTC

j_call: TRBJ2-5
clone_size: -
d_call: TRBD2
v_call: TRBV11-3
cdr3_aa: CASSTGLGPTETQYF
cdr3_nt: TGTGCCAGCAGCACGGGACTAGGACCCACAGAGACCCAGTACTTC

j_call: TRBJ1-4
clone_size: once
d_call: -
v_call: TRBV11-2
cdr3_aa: CASSPTTGTRGVKLFF
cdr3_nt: TGTGCCAGCAGCCCAACTACCGGGACAAGGGGAGTAAAACTGTTTTTT

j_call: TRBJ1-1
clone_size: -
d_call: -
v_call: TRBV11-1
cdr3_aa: CASSLSAGEVGTEAFF
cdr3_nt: TGTGCCAGCAGCTTGTCTGCGGGGGAAGTGGGCACTGAAGCTTTCTTT

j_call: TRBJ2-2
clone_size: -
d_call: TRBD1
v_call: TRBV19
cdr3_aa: CASSRRTGGTGELFF
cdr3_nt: TGTGCCAGTAGTAGAAGGACAGGGGGGACCGGGGAGCTGTTTTTT

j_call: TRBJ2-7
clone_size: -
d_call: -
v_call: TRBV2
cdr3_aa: CASRTSYEQYF
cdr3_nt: TGTGCCAGCAGAACTAGCTACGAGCAGTACTTC

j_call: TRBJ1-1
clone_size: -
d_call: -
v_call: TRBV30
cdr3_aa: CAWSGDNIEAFF
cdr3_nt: TGTGCCTGGAGCGGTGACAACATCGAAGCTTTCTTT